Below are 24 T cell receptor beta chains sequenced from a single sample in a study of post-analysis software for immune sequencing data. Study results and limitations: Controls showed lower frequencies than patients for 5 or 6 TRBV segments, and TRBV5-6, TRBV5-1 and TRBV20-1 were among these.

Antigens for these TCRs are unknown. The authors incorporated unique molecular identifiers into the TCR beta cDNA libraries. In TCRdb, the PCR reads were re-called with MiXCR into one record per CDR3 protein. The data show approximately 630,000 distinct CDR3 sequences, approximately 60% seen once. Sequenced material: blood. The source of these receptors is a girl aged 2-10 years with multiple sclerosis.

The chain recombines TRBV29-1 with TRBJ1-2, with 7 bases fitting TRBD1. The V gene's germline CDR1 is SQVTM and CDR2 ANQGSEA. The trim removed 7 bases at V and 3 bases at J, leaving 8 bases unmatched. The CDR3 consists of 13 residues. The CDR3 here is CSASGQVDYGYTF. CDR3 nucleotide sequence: TGCAGCGCCTCTGGACAGGTAGACTATGGCTACACCTTC.

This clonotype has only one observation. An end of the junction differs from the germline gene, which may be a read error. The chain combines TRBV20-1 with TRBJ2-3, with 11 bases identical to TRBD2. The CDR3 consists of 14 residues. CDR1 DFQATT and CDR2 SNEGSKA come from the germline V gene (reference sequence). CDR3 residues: CSARLAGGTGTQYF. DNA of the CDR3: TGCAGTGCTAGACTAGCGGGGGGAACAGGTACGCAGTATTTT.

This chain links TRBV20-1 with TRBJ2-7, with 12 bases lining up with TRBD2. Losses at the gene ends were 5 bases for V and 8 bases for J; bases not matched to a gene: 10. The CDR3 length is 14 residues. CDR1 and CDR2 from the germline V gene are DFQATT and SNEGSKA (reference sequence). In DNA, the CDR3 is TGCAGTGCTCTCCCGACTAGCGGGAGCGTAAAGCAGTACTTC. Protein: CSALPTSGSVKQYF.

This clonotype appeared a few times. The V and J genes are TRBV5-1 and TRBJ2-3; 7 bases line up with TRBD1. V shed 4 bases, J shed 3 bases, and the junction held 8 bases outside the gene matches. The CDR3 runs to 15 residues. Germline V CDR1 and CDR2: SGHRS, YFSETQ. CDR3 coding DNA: TGCGCCAGCAGCACATCGGGACAGAATACAGATACGCAGTATTTT. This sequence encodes CASSTSGQNTDTQYF.

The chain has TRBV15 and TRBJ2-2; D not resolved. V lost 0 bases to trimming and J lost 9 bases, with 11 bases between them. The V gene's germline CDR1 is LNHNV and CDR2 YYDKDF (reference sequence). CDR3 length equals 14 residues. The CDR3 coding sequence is TGTGCCACCAGCAGAGATAGAATTCCGAGGGAGCTGTTTTTT. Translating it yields CATSRDRIPRELFF.

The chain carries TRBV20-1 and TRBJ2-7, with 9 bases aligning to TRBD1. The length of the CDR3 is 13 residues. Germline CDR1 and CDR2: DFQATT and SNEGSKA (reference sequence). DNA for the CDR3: TGCAGGACTCCGGGGACAGGGACCTACGAGCAGTACTTC. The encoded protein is CRTPGTGTYEQYF.

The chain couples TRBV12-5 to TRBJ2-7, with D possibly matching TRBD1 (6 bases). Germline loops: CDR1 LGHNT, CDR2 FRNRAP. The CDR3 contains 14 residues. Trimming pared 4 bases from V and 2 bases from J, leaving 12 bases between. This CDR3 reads CASGSDSGTYEQYF. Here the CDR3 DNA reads TGTGCTAGTGGTTCGGACAGTGGTACCTACGAGCAGTACTTC.

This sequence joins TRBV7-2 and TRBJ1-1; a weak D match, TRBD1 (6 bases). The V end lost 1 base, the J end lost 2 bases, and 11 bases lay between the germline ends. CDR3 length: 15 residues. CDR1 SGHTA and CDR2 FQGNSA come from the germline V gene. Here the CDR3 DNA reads TGTGCCAGCAGCTTAGGTCAGGGGATTAACACTGAAGCTTTCTTT. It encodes CASSLGQGINTEAFF.

CDR3 in amino acids: CASSRDTEQFF. CDR3 nucleotide sequence: TGTGCCAGCAGCAGAGACACTGAGCAGTTCTTC. The V gene is TRBV2, the J gene TRBJ2-1; the D is unclear. The CDR3 consists of 11 residues. The germline CDR1 and CDR2 sequences are SNHLY and FYNNEI. V lost 6 bases and J lost 9, with 9 bases in between. The variable domain in full, completed from reference TRBV2 and TRBJ2-1, reads EPEVTQTPSHQVTQMGQEVILRCVPISNHLYFYWYRQILGQKVEFLVSFYNNEISEKSEIFDDQFSVERPDGSNFTLKIRSTKLEDSAMYFCASSRDTEQFFGPGTRLTVL.

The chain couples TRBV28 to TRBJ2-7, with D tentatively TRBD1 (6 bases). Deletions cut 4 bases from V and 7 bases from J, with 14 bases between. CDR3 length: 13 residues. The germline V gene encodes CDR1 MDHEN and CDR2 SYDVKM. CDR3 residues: CASSSDGQPEQYF. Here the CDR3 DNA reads TGTGCCAGCAGTTCAGATGGACAGCCGGAGCAGTACTTC. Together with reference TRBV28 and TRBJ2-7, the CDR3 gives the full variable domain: DVKVTQSSRYLVKRTGEKVFLECVQDMDHENMFWYRQDPGLGLRLIYFSYDVKMKEKGDIPEGYSVSREKKERFSLILESASTNQTSMYLCASSSDGQPEQYFGPGTRLTVT.

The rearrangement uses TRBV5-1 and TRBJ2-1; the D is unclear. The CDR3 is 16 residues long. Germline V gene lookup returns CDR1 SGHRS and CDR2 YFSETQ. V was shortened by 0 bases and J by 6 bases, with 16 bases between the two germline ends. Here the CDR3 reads CASSLAALTPFNEQFF. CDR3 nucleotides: TGCGCCAGCAGCTTGGCCGCATTGACCCCCTTCAATGAGCAGTTCTTC. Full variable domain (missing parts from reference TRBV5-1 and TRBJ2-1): KAGVTQTPRYLIKTRGQQVTLSCSPISGHRSVSWYQQTPGQGLQFLFEYFSETQRNKGNFPGRFSGRQFSNSRSEMNVSTLELGDSALYLCASSLAALTPFNEQFFGPGTRLTVL.

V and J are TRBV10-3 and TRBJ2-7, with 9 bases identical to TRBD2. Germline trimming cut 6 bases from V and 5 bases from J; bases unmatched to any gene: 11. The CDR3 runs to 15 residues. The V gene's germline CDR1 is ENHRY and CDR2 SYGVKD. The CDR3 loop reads CAIRGLLAGSDEQYF. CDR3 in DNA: TGTGCCATCAGGGGGTTACTAGCGGGTAGTGACGAGCAGTACTTC.

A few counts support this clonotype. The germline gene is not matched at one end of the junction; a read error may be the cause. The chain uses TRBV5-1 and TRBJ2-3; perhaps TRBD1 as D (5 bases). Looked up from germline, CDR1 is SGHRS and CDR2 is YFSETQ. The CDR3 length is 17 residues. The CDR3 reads CASSAGWGPSSKDTQYF. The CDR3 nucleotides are TGCGCCAGCAGCGCCGGATGGGGCCCGAGTAGCAAAGATACGCAGTATTTT.

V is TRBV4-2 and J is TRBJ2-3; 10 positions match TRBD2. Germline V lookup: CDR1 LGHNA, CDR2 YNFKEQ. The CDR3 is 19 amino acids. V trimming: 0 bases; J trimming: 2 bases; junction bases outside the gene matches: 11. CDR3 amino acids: CASSQELYEREGLTDTQYF. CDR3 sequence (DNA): TGTGCCAGCAGCCAAGAACTGTACGAGCGGGAGGGCCTCACAGATACGCAGTATTTT.

CDR3 sequence reads: CASSLELAGTDTQYF. The CDR3 DNA sequence: TGCGCCAGCAGCTTGGAGCTAGCAGGCACAGATACGCAGTATTTT. This chain uses TRBV5-1 with TRBJ2-3; D is possibly TRBD2 (5 bases). Trimming left V 0 bases short and J 1 base short, with 9 bases between. This CDR3 has 15 residues. Germline CDR1 reads SGHRS; CDR2 reads YFSETQ.

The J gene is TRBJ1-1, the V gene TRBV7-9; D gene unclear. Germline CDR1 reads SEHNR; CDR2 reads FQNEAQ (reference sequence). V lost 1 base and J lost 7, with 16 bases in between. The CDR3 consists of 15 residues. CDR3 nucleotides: TGTGCCAGCAGCTTAGTCCCCGGCCCCGGTGGTGAAGCTTTCTTT. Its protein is CASSLVPGPGGEAFF.

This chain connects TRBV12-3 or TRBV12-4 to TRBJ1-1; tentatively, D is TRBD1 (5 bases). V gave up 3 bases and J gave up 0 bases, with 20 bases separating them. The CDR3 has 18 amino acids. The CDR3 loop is CASSFAGAVRVMNTEAFF. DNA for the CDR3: TGTGCCAGCAGTTTTGCCGGGGCGGTAAGGGTTATGAACACTGAAGCTTTCTTT.

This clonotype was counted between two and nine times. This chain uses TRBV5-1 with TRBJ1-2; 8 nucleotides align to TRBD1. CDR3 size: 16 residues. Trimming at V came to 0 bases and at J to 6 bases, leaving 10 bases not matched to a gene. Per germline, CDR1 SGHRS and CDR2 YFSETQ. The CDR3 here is CASSLEGFRGLDGYTF. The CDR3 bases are TGCGCCAGCAGCTTGGAAGGGTTCAGGGGGCTGGATGGCTACACCTTC.

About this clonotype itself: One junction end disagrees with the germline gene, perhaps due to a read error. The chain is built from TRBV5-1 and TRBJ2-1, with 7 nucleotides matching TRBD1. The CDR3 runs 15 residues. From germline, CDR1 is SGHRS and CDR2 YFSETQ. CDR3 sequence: CASSLVQGVDNEQFF. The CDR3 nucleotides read TGCGCTAGCAGCTTGGTCCAGGGGGTCGACAATGAGCAGTTCTTC.

This chain's CDR3 is CASSPSPWDYNEQFF. CDR3 bases: TGTGCCAGCAGCCCCAGCCCGTGGGACTACAATGAGCAGTTCTTC. The rearrangement uses TRBV4-2 and TRBJ2-1, with D hard to call. Trimming cost V 4 bases and J 3 bases, with 13 bases left between them. This CDR3 has 15 amino acids. Germline values: CDR1 LGHNA, CDR2 YNFKEQ.

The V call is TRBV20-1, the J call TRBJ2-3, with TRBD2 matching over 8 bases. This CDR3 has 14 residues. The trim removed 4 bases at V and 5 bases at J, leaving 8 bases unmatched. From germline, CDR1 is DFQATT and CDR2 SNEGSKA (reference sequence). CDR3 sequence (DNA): TGCAGTGCTACGGGACTAGGTCATATAGATACGCAGTATTTT. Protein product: CSATGLGHIDTQYF.

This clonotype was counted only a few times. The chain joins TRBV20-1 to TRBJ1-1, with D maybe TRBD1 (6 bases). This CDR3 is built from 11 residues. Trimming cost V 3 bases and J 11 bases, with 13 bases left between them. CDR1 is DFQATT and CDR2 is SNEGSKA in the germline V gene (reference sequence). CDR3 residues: CSASAGDKAFF. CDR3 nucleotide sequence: TGCAGTGCTAGCGCAGGGGACAAGGCTTTCTTT.

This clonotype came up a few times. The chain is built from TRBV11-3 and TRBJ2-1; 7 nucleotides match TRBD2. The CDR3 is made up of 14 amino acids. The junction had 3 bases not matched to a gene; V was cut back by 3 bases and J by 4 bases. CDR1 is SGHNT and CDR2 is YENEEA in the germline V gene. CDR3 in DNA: TGTGCCAGCAGCTTCGGGCGGGGGTACAATGAGCAGTTCTTC. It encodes CASSFGRGYNEQFF.

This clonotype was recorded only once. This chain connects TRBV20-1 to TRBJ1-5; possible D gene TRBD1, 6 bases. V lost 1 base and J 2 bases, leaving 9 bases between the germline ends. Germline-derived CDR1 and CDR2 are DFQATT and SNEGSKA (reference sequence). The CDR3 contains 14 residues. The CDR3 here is CSARGGQGNQPQHF. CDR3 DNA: TGCAGTGCTAGAGGGGGGCAGGGCAATCAGCCCCAGCATTTT.